This T cell receptor beta chain was identified in a study of tumor-infiltrating lymphocytes in primary liver carcinoma. In regard to this clonotype: The junction and the germline gene differ at one end; a read error may be behind it.

The CDR3 has 12 residues. Germline V gene data show CDR1 as MNHNS and CDR2 as SASEGT. Starting material for RNA and DNA co-extraction consisted of about 17-34 mg of unsorted bulk tissue. Making TCR beta cDNA involved approximately 0.5 ug total RNA and a constant-region primer. A slightly modified ARM-PCR protocol with three nested multiplex PCR rounds produced these TCR beta libraries. The first two PCR rounds, roughly 9 cycles each, used TRBV1-TRBV30 forward primers and a C-beta reverse primer. Using its own MiXCR run on the multiplex PCR reads, TCRdb lists one record per CDR3 protein. The data hold 44,000 or so distinct CDR3 sequences, with 55% to 75% observed a single time.

Sequenced material: liver tumor tissue from sampling region 5. Subset: tumor region T5, tumor centre. The receptor's source is a man aged 35 to 55 with primary liver carcinoma and hepatitis B virus infection. This sequence joins TRBV6-1 and TRBJ1-1, with 8 bases fitting TRBD1. The CDR3 bases are TGTGCCACTTCGGGACAGGTACTCGAAGCCTTCTTT. Protein product: CATSGQVLEAFF.